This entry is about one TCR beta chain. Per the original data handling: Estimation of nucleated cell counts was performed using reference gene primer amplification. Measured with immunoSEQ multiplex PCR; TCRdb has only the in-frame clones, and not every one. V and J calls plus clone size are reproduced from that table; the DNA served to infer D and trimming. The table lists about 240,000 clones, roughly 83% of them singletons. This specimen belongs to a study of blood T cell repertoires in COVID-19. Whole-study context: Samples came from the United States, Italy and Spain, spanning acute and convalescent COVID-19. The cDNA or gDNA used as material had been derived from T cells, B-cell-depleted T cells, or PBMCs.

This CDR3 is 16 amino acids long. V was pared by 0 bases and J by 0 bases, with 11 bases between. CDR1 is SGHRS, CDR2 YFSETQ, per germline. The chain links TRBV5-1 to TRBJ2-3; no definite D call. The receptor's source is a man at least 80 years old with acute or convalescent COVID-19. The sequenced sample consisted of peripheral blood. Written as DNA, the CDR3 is TGCGCCAGCAGCTTGGGCCTGAGGTCTAGCACAGATACGCAGTATTTT. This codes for CASSLGLRSSTDTQYF.